The T cell receptor beta chain under discussion was sequenced for a study of sequential checkpoint blockade in melanoma. V was shortened by 0 bases and J by 3 bases, with 15 bases between the two germline ends. This CDR3 spans 15 amino acids. Germline-derived CDR1 and CDR2 are GTSNPN and SVGIG (reference sequence). Measured with immunoSEQ multiplex PCR; TCRdb has only the in-frame clones, and not every one. The data contain 10,000 to 15,000 clones, around 20% of them singletons. The treatment here: randomized to nivolumab then ipilimumab (arm A) or the reverse (arm B). This clone was observed a few times.

This specimen consisted of tumor tissue (inferred from file names), obtained from a patient given nivolumab and ipilimumab in sequence. This chain uses TRBV30 with TRBJ2-7; the D gene is possibly TRBD1 (6 bases). The source of this sequence is a human donor with melanoma. CDR3 sequence: CAWSVGSGVVYEQYF. The CDR3 DNA is TGTGCCTGGAGTGTGGGATCAGGGGTTGTCTACGAGCAGTACTTC.